This T cell receptor beta chain was identified during a study of T cells in narcolepsy. Sequencing used immunoSEQ multiplex PCR; TCRdb keeps in-frame clones, though not all of them. The sample includes tens of thousands of clones, 65% to 90% of them seen just once. The length of the CDR3 is 14 residues. Germline CDR1 reads MNHEY; CDR2 reads SVGAGI. V was shortened by 7 bases and J by 8 bases, with 18 bases between the two germline ends. Sequenced material: CD45RA- memory CD4+ T cells from PBMCs. This rearrangement joins TRBV6-5 to TRBJ2-4; tentatively, D is TRBD1 (6 bases). The source is a human donor with narcolepsy. The CDR3 here is CASTGLRQADIQYF. As DNA, the CDR3 is TGTGCCAGCACCGGCCTAAGACAGGCGGACATTCAGTACTTC.